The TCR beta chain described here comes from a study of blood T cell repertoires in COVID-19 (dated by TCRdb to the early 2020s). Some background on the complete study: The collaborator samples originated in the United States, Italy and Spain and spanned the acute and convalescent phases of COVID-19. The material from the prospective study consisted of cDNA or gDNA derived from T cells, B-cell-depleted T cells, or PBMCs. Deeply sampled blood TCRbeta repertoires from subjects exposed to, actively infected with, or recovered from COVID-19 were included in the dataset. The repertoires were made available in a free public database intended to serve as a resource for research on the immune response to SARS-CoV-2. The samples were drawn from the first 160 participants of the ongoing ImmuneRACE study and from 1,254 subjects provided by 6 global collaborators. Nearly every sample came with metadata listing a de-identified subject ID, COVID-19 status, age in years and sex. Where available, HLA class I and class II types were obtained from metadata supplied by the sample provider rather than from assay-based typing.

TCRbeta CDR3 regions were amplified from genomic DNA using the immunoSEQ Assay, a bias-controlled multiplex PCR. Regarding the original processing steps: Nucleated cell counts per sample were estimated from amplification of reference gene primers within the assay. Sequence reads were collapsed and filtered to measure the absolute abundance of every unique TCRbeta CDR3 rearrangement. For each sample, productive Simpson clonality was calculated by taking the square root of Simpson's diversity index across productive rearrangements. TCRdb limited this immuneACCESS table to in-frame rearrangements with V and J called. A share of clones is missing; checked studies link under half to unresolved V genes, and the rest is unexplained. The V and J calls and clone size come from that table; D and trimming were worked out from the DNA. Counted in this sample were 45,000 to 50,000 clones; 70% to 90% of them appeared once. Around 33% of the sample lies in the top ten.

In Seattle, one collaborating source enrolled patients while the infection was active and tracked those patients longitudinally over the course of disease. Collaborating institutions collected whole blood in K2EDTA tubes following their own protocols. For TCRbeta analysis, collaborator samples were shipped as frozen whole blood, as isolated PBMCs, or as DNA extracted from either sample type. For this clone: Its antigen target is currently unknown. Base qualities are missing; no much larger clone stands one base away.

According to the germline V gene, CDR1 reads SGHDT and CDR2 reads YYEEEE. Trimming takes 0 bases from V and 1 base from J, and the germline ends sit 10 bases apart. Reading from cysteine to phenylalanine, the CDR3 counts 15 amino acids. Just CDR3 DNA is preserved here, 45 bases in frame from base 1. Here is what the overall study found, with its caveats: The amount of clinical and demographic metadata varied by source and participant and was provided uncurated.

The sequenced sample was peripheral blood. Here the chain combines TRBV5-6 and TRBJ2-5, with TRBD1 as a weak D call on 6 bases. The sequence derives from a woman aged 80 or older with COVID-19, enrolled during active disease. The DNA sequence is TGTGCCAGCAGCTTGGTGGGACAAAGCCAAGAGACCCAGTACTTC. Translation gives CASSLVGQSQETQYF.